The next 9 T cell receptor beta chains were all read from a single sample in a study of cytomegalovirus exposure and HLA in healthy donors. 60 Vbeta and 13 Jbeta primers were used in PCR. Method: immunoSEQ multiplex PCR; TCRdb's copy keeps in-frame clones and lacks some. The data show approximately 100,000 clones, just under 75% seen once. Material for sequencing was PBMCs. These receptors originate from a man aged 50 to 59 in good health and CMV-seropositive.

The chain couples TRBV5-1 to TRBJ2-3, with 8 bases identical to TRBD1. The junction had 9 bases not matched to a gene; V was cut back by 9 bases and J by 0 bases. The CDR3 has 15 amino acids. Germline loops: CDR1 SGHRS, CDR2 YFSETQ. The CDR3, as DNA: TGCGCCACCGCAGGGGGCTACCTTAGCACAGATACGCAGTATTTT. Its translation is CATAGGYLSTDTQYF. Full variable domain (outside the CDR3, taken from reference TRBV5-1 and TRBJ2-3): KAGVTQTPRYLIKTRGQQVTLSCSPISGHRSVSWYQQTPGQGLQFLFEYFSETQRNKGNFPGRFSGRQFSNSRSEMNVSTLELGDSALYLCATAGGYLSTDTQYFGPGTRLTVL.

This clone was seen only a few times. The V gene is TRBV6-5, the J gene TRBJ1-1; 8 bases are a match to TRBD1. From germline, CDR1 is MNHEY and CDR2 SVGAGI. Germline trimming cut 6 bases from V and 1 base from J; bases unmatched to any gene: 7. The CDR3 spans 15 residues. This CDR3 reads CASRSSGQANTEAFF. Here the CDR3 DNA reads TGTGCCAGCAGATCATCGGGACAGGCGAACACTGAAGCTTTCTTT.

The rearrangement uses TRBV28 and TRBJ2-7; 12 bases are a match to TRBD2. Trimming at V came to 2 bases and at J to 0 bases, leaving 5 bases not matched to a gene. CDR1 is MDHEN and CDR2 is SYDVKM in the germline V gene. The CDR3 contains 17 residues. CDR3 in DNA: TGTGCCAGCAGTTTAGGGAGACTAGCGGGGGACTCCTACGAGCAGTACTTC. It codes for CASSLGRLAGDSYEQYF.

V is TRBV14 and J is TRBJ2-7, with a weak D call TRBD1 (6 bases). Germline V CDR1 and CDR2: SGHDN, FVKESK. This CDR3 is 13 amino acids long. V lost 4 bases and J 4 bases, leaving 11 bases between the germline ends. This CDR3 reads CASSRGGSYEQYF. The DNA for the CDR3 is TGTGCCAGCAGCCGTGGGGGCTCTTACGAGCAGTACTTC.

V gene TRBV5-6 combines with J gene TRBJ2-3; 16 bases line up with TRBD2. J was trimmed by 5 bases and V by 5 bases; bases with no gene match: 8. In germline, CDR1 is SGHDT, CDR2 YYEEEE. The CDR3 is made up of 17 amino acids. The CDR3 nucleotides are TGTGCCAGCAGTCAGGGACTAGCGGGAGGGCCAGGAGATACGCAGTATTTT. As protein: CASSQGLAGGPGDTQYF.

The CDR3 DNA is TGTGCCAGCAGCCCAGGGGCCAGCGGGGGGGCCAACAATGAGCAGTTCTTC. This gives the protein CASSPGASGGANNEQFF. This chain links TRBV7-2 with TRBJ2-1; the match to TRBD2 covers 10 bases. V was clipped by 5 bases and J by 5 bases; unmatched bases: 12. CDR3 size: 17 residues. Germline V CDR1 and CDR2: SGHTA, FQGNSA.

V gene TRBV6-6 combines with J gene TRBJ2-3; D remains unclear. The V gene's germline CDR1 is MNHNY and CDR2 SVGAGI (reference sequence). Trimming removed 7 bases from V and 9 bases from J, with 14 bases in between. The CDR3 consists of 12 residues. CDR3 in DNA: TGTGCCAGCACCGGGTCTCTCAACACGCAGTATTTT. The encoded protein is CASTGSLNTQYF.

The chain combines TRBV21-1 with TRBJ1-5; the DNA was not used to check the table's D call, TRBD1. TRBV21-1 is described as a pseudogene. This CDR3 spans 16 amino acids. CDR3 DNA sequence: TGTGCCAGCAGCAACAGCAGGGGGGATTGGAATCAGCCCCAGCATTTT. Amino acid sequence: CASSNSRGDWNQPQHF.

This clone was seen only a few times. The rearrangement uses TRBV30 and TRBJ2-2, with 8 bases that match TRBD1. The junction had 10 bases not matched to a gene; V was cut back by 2 bases and J by 5 bases. The CDR3 is 16 residues long. CDR1 is GTSNPN and CDR2 is SVGIG in the germline V gene (reference sequence). For the CDR3, the DNA is TGTGCCTGGAGTCCCCCGGGGCAGGGGGCTACCGGGGAGCTGTTTTTT. This translates into CAWSPPGQGATGELFF.